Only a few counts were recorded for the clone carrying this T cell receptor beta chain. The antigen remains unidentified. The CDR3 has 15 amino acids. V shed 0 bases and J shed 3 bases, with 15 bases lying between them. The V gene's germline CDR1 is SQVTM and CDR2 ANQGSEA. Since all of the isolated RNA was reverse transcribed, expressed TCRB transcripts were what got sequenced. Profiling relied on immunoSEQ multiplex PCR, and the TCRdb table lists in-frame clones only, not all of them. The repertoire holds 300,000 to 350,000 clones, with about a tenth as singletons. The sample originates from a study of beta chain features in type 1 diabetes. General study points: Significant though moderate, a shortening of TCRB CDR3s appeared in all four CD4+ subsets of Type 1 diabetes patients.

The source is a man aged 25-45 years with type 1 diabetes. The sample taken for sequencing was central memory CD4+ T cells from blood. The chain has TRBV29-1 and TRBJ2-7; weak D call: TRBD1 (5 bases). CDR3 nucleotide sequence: TGCAGCGTTGAAGACGACAGCACAACTGACTACGAGCAGTACTTC. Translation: CSVEDDSTTDYEQYF.